This T cell receptor (beta chain) derives from a study of blood T cell repertoires in COVID-19. This clone came up a few times. Authors' data handling: Counts of nucleated cells, estimated from reference gene primer amplification, were obtained. The protocol was immunoSEQ multiplex PCR, while the TCRdb copy is restricted to in-frame clones and leaves out a portion. The V and J calls and clone size are taken from that table; D and trimming were inferred from the DNA. The sample records about 140,000 clones, around 84% being singletons. CDR1 SNHLY and CDR2 FYNNEI come from the germline V gene. CDR3 length: 15 amino acids. Between the trimmed V and J ends, which lost 8 bases and 5 bases, there was a span of 19 bases.

The specimen sequenced was peripheral blood. V usage is TRBV2 and J usage is TRBJ2-1, with D tentatively TRBD1 (5 bases). This receptor was identified in a woman aged 60 to 75 with acute or convalescent COVID-19. CDR3 region: CASLPSRNRNNEQFF. CDR3 DNA: TGTGCCAGCCTCCCCAGCCGGAACAGGAACAATGAGCAGTTCTTC. The full variable domain, completed using reference TRBV2 and TRBJ2-1, is EPEVTQTPSHQVTQMGQEVILRCVPISNHLYFYWYRQILGQKVEFLVSFYNNEISEKSEIFDDQFSVERPDGSNFTLKIRSTKLEDSAMYFCASLPSRNRNNEQFFGPGTRLTVL.